This T cell receptor (beta chain) originates from a study of blood T cell repertoires in COVID-19. On the study more broadly: Specimens from acute and convalescent COVID-19 originated in the United States, Italy and Spain.

In the authors' workflow: Estimation of nucleated cell counts was performed using reference gene primer amplification. Generated by immunoSEQ multiplex PCR, the TCRdb table keeps only in-frame clones and is missing some. V and J calls and clone size are copied from that table; D and trimming were computed from the DNA. The repertoire consists of 230,000 or so clones, with roughly four fifths occurring once and the leading ten covering 6.5% to 8.5%. One Seattle source followed patients from active infection through their disease course. V gave up 0 bases and J gave up 0 bases, with 9 bases separating them. The CDR3 length is 15 residues. From germline, CDR1 is SGHNT and CDR2 YYREEE (reference sequence).

Sequenced sample: peripheral blood. The receptor was isolated from a woman older than 75 with COVID-19, enrolled during active disease. V is TRBV5-4 and J is TRBJ1-1; D call uncertain. The CDR3 DNA reads as TGTGCCAGCAGCTTGGAGCGGGGTCTGAACACTGAAGCTTTCTTT. The encoded protein is CASSLERGLNTEAFF. Filled out from reference TRBV5-4 and TRBJ1-1, the complete variable domain reads ETGVTQSPTHLIKTRGQQVTLRCSSQSGHNTVSWYQQALGQGPQFIFQYYREEENGRGNFPPRFSGLQFPNYSSELNVNALELDDSALYLCASSLERGLNTEAFFGQGTRLTVV.